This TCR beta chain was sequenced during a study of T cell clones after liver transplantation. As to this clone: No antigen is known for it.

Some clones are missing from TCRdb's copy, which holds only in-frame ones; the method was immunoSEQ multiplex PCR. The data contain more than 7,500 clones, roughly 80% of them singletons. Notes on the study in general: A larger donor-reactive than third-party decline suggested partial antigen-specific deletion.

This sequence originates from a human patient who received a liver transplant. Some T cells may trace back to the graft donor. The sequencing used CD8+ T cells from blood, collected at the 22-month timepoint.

The CDR3 is CASSHVGETEAFF. The CDR3, as DNA: TGCGCCAGCAGCCACGTAGGGGAGACTGAAGCTTTCTTT. The V gene is TRBV4-1, the J gene TRBJ1-1, with D perhaps matching TRBD1 (5 bases). Trimming stripped 3 bases from V and 5 bases from J, with 10 bases between. The CDR3 length is 13 residues. Germline V gene data show CDR1 as MGHRA and CDR2 as YSYEKL.